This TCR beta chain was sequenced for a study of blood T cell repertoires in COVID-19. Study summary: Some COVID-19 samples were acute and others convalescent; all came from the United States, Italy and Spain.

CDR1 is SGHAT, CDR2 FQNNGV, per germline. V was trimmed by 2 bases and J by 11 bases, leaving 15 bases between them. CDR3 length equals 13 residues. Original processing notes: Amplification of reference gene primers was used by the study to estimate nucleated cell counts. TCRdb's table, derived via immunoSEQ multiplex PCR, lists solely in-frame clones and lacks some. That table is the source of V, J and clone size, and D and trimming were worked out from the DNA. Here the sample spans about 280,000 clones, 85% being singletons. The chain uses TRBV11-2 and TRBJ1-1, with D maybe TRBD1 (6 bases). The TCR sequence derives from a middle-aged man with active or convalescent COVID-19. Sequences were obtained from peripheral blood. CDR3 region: CASSLRSQGEAFF. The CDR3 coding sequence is TGTGCCAGCAGCTTAAGGTCACAGGGTGAGGCTTTCTTT.